This T cell receptor (beta chain) was documented in a study of CD8+ T cells in alopecia areata. After isolation, RNA underwent reverse transcription to generate cDNA as the sequencing template. Method: immunoSEQ multiplex PCR; TCRdb's copy keeps in-frame clones and lacks some. The sample records fewer than 150,000 clones, approximately 51% being singletons. The treatment denotes: oral pan-JAK inhibitor, 5-10 mg twice daily. There are 12 residues in the CDR3. V lost 5 bases and J lost 4, with 10 bases in between. Germline V gives CDR1 SGHNT, CDR2 YYREEE (reference sequence). With respect to this clone: Its antigen is currently unknown.

Study results and limitations: Links between baseline CD8+ expansion and response need larger treated cohorts.

This clonotype was obtained from a human donor with alopecia areata. The sequences come from CD4+ T cells sorted from blood, collected at week 24, from a patient treated with tofacitinib. The rearrangement links TRBV5-4 to TRBJ2-7; no firm D call. In DNA, the CDR3 is TGTGCCAGCAGTCCGACAAGTTACGAGCAGTACTTC. It translates to CASSPTSYEQYF.